Each of the 27 T cell receptor beta chains below was sequenced from the same sample in a study of T-cell memory formation after mild COVID-19. TCRdb redid the calling of the 5' RACE reads with MiXCR, one entry per CDR3 protein. The profile covers hundreds of thousands of distinct CDR3 sequences, with about a fifth appearing a single time and about an eighth taken by the ten largest. Sequenced: PBMCs or a T cell subset sorted from them (not recorded which). These receptors were collected from an adult woman who had mild COVID-19 (a few samples of this study predate the infection). Cell type and time point are not known.

This clonotype appeared a few times. The V call is TRBV10-3, the J call TRBJ2-7; TRBD2 agrees at 9 bases. This CDR3 contains 16 residues. Germline lookup yields CDR1 ENHRY and CDR2 SYGVKD. Trimming took 0 bases from V and 6 from J; bases not matched to a gene: 9. CDR3 loop: CAISESNSGRHGEQYF. The CDR3 coding sequence is TGTGCCATCAGTGAGTCGAATAGCGGGAGACATGGCGAGCAGTACTTC.

The chain carries TRBV18 and TRBJ2-1; no reliable D call. This CDR3 region has 17 residues. V lost 3 bases, J lost 0 bases, and 15 bases lay in between. The germline gives CDR1 KGHSH, CDR2 LQKENI. CDR3 in amino acids: CASSPAKVISSYNEQFF. The CDR3 bases are TGTGCCAGCTCACCGGCGAAGGTTATTAGCTCCTACAATGAGCAGTTCTTC.

The V call is TRBV6-4, the J call TRBJ1-5; D gene ambiguous. The CDR3 spans 14 residues. Germline V gives CDR1 MRHNA, CDR2 SNTAGT. V lost 4 bases and J lost 3, with 10 bases in between. As DNA, the CDR3 is TGTGCCAGCAGTGCCGACGGATTCAATCAGCCCCAGCATTTT. It yields the protein CASSADGFNQPQHF.

The chain is built from TRBV14 and TRBJ1-2; unclear D gene. Germline V CDR1 and CDR2: SGHDN, FVKESK. This CDR3 contains 16 residues. With 4 bases removed from V and 0 bases from J, the gap between germline ends came to 15 bases. The CDR3 is CASSPRSGGANYGYTF. CDR3 in DNA: TGTGCCAGCAGCCCTCGTTCGGGCGGTGCTAACTATGGCTACACCTTC.

CDR3 loop: CASSQDGAVVSYNEQFF. The CDR3 DNA follows: TGCGCCAGCAGCCAAGATGGGGCAGTTGTCTCCTACAATGAGCAGTTCTTC. This rearrangement joins TRBV4-1 to TRBJ2-1; D possibly corresponds to TRBD1 (5 bases). CDR1 MGHRA and CDR2 YSYEKL come from the germline V gene. This CDR3 has 17 amino acids. V gave up 0 bases and J gave up 0 bases, with 12 bases separating them.

The chain has TRBV15 and TRBJ1-3, with 8 bases aligning to TRBD1. Germline V gene data show CDR1 as LNHNV and CDR2 as YYDKDF (reference sequence). The CDR3 sequence is 15 residues long. J gave up 1 base and V 1 base, and 0 bases lay outside the gene matches. The CDR3 spells CATSRGQGSGNTIYF. CDR3 DNA sequence: TGTGCCACCAGCAGAGGACAGGGGTCTGGAAACACCATATATTTT.

This clonotype was detected a few times. V gene TRBV3-1 combines with J gene TRBJ2-1, with TRBD2 identical over 10 bases. CDR1 is LGHDT, CDR2 YNNKEL, per germline (reference sequence). The V gene end was trimmed by 2 bases and the J gene end by 0 bases; junction bases not matched to a gene: 1. The CDR3 contains 16 residues. CDR3 residues: CASSQRTSGSYNEQFF. As DNA, the CDR3 is TGTGCCAGCAGCCAAAGGACTAGCGGCTCCTACAATGAGCAGTTCTTC.

This clonotype has more than one count but fewer than ten. This chain links TRBV7-9 with TRBJ2-7, with D maybe TRBD2 (5 bases). The CDR3 totals 15 residues. Trimming removed 2 bases from V and 5 bases from J, with 16 bases in between. CDR1 SEHNR and CDR2 FQNEAQ come from the germline V gene (reference sequence). DNA for the CDR3: TGTGCCAGCAGCTTATTCGGGCCCCTGGAGGACGAGCAGTACTTC. Amino acids: CASSLFGPLEDEQYF.

The gene calls are TRBV4-1 and TRBJ2-6; D may be TRBD1 or TRBD2 (5 bases each). With 3 bases removed from V and 1 base from J, the gap between germline ends came to 7 bases. CDR1 MGHRA and CDR2 YSYEKL come from the germline V gene. The CDR3 covers 15 residues. The DNA of the CDR3 is TGCGCCAGCAGCCACTGGGGGTCTGGGGCCAACGTCCTGACTTTC. Amino acid sequence: CASSHWGSGANVLTF.

This clonotype was counted ten times or more. The chain carries TRBV7-9 and TRBJ2-7; 10 bases are a match to TRBD2. The CDR3 is made up of 17 amino acids. The trim removed 3 bases at V and 2 bases at J, leaving 10 bases unmatched. CDR1 is SEHNR, CDR2 FQNEAQ, per germline (reference sequence). CDR3 bases: TGTGCCAGCAGCTTTGATCAGGTAGCGGGAGGACCCTACGAGCAGTACTTC. Its translation is CASSFDQVAGGPYEQYF.

The CDR3 sequence is CSVQNAGNTIYF. The CDR3 coding sequence is TGCAGCGTACAGAACGCCGGAAACACCATATATTTT. This chain connects TRBV29-1 to TRBJ1-3; D is ambiguous. CDR3 length equals 12 residues. Trimming removed 6 bases at V and 4 bases at J, with 10 bases between. Germline assignment: CDR1 SQVTM and CDR2 ANQGSEA.

This clonotype was seen more than once but under ten times. This sequence joins TRBV9 and TRBJ1-1; D call uncertain. Germline assignment: CDR1 SGDLS and CDR2 YYNGEE. This CDR3 has 14 residues. V was cut by 7 bases and J by 1 base, with 14 bases left in between. CDR3 bases: TGTGCCAGCGGGAGGGAAATAGCGAACACTGAAGCTTTCTTT. It is translated as CASGREIANTEAFF.

The rearrangement joins TRBV12-3 or TRBV12-4 to TRBJ1-1, with TRBD1 as a possible D gene (5 bases). The CDR3 runs to 14 residues. The ends were cut back, 2 bases at V and 5 bases at J, with 12 bases in the middle. The CDR3: CASSLLAGGTEAFF. For the CDR3, the DNA is TGTGCCAGCAGTTTACTTGCGGGGGGTACTGAAGCTTTCTTT.

There are a few counts of this clonotype. V usage is TRBV29-1 and J usage is TRBJ2-3; no firm D call. Germline CDR1 is SQVTM and CDR2 is ANQGSEA. V lost 5 bases, J lost 0 bases, and 6 bases lay in between. This CDR3 has 12 residues. The CDR3 DNA follows: TGCAGCGTTACCGACAGCACAGATACGCAGTATTTT. Translated: CSVTDSTDTQYF.

To note about this clonotype: Germline and junction disagree at one end, which may indicate a read error. V and J are TRBV7-9 and TRBJ1-2; no definite D call. The germline gives CDR1 SEHNR, CDR2 FQNEAQ (reference sequence). The CDR3 has 13 amino acids. CDR3 in DNA: TGTGCCAGCAGATTAGAGGTTAACTATGGCTACACCTTC. This gives the protein CASRLEVNYGYTF.

The CDR3 coding sequence is TGTGCCAGCAGTTATAGAGGGACTAGAGTTGAGGAGACCCAGTACTTC. Its translation is CASSYRGTRVEETQYF. V is TRBV6-5 and J is TRBJ2-5, with 8 bases matching TRBD2. V gave up 3 bases and J gave up 5 bases; unmatched junction bases: 11. The germline gives CDR1 MNHEY, CDR2 SVGAGI. CDR3 length: 16 amino acids.

The CDR3 DNA is TGCAGTGCTAGAGTGAGGGTAGCGGGGCTTTCCTACGAGCAGTACTTC. It translates to CSARVRVAGLSYEQYF. V gene TRBV20-1 combines with J gene TRBJ2-7; 8 bases line up with TRBD2. Germline loops: CDR1 DFQATT, CDR2 SNEGSKA (reference sequence). The junction had 9 bases not matched to a gene; V was cut back by 1 base and J by 1 base. CDR3 length: 16 residues.

This clonotype appeared a few times. V usage is TRBV7-2 and J usage is TRBJ2-7; perhaps D is TRBD1 or TRBD2 (5 bases each). V dropped 5 bases and J dropped 3 bases, with 17 bases sitting between them. Germline CDR1 and CDR2: SGHTA and FQGNSA. The CDR3 loop spans 15 amino acids. The CDR3 DNA follows: TGTGCCAGCAGCCGACAGCGAGCAGACTACTACGAGCAGTACTTC. Translation: CASSRQRADYYEQYF.

The rearrangement joins TRBV9 to TRBJ2-5, with D perhaps TRBD2 (5 bases). The CDR3 is 16 residues long. Germline assignment: CDR1 SGDLS and CDR2 YYNGEE. Trimming took off 0 bases at V and 0 bases at J, with 12 bases between the two ends. The CDR3: CASSVGRGTYQETQYF. Written as DNA, the CDR3 is TGTGCCAGCAGCGTAGGCCGGGGAACCTACCAAGAGACCCAGTACTTC.

This clonotype has only one observation. The V gene is TRBV3-1, the J gene TRBJ1-6; D not certain. Trimming cost V 8 bases and J 2 bases, with 7 bases left between them. This CDR3 comprises 13 residues. Germline assignment: CDR1 LGHDT and CDR2 YNNKEL (reference sequence). This CDR3 is CASQPPYNSPLHF. The CDR3 DNA is TGTGCCAGCCAACCCCCCTATAATTCACCCCTCCACTTT.

The rearrangement uses TRBV21-1 and TRBJ2-4; TRBD1, the table's D call, lacks a check against the DNA. TRBV21-1 is labeled a pseudogene. This CDR3 spans 18 amino acids. Here the CDR3 reads CASSPVFPQGAAKNIQYF. The CDR3 nucleotides are TGTGCCAGCAGCCCAGTGTTTCCACAGGGGGCGGCCAAAAACATTCAGTACTTC.

Ten or more counts support this clonotype. The V and J genes are TRBV5-1 and TRBJ2-3; 7 nucleotides align to TRBD2. Germline-derived CDR1 and CDR2 are SGHRS and YFSETQ. This CDR3 is built from 16 residues. The ends lost 1 base at V and 2 bases at J; junction bases unmatched: 7. The CDR3: CASSLTGRASTDTQYF. The CDR3, as DNA: TGCGCCAGCAGCTTGACGGGGAGGGCATCCACAGATACGCAGTATTTT.

This chain uses TRBV3-1 with TRBJ2-7; a possible D gene is TRBD1 (6 bases). CDR1 and CDR2 (germline): LGHDT, YNNKEL (reference sequence). V lost 4 bases to trimming and J lost 5 bases, with 12 bases between them. The CDR3 length is 13 residues. CDR3 DNA: TGTGCCAGCAGCCTGCGGACAGTTGACGAGCAGTACTTC. Translated, it gives CASSLRTVDEQYF.

This clonotype was recorded a few times. The chain is built from TRBV11-2 and TRBJ1-2, with D perhaps matching TRBD1 (5 bases). Trimming took 0 bases from V and 7 from J, leaving 18 bases between them. Germline loops: CDR1 SGHAT, CDR2 FQNNGV. This CDR3 is built from 16 residues. As DNA, the CDR3 is TGTGCCAGCAGCTTAGAGGCCGTGGGGCTTTCGACTGGCTACACCTTC. Encoded protein: CASSLEAVGLSTGYTF.

About this clonotype itself: A junction boundary mismatches the germline segment, possibly from a read error. The gene calls are TRBV5-1 and TRBJ2-1, with TRBD2 matching over 13 bases. CDR3 length equals 16 residues. Germline V gene data show CDR1 as SGHRS and CDR2 as YFSETQ. The CDR3 DNA follows: TGCGCCAACAGCGACGGACTAGCGGGGGTAAAAAATGAGCAGTTCTTC. Protein product: CANSDGLAGVKNEQFF.

The genes are TRBV7-8 and TRBJ1-5; a possible D gene is TRBD1 (5 bases). This CDR3 is built from 18 residues. In germline, CDR1 is SGHVS, CDR2 FQNEAQ. Trimming shortened V by 5 bases and J by 0 bases, and 20 bases separated the two germline ends. DNA for the CDR3: TGTGCCAGCAGCCCCGACAGCTTAAATATATATAGCAATCAGCCCCAGCATTTT. Its protein is CASSPDSLNIYSNQPQHF.

The chain recombines TRBV25-1 with TRBJ1-3; 7 bases map to TRBD1. CDR3 length equals 17 residues. V lost 1 base and J lost 0; bases outside the gene matches: 6. Germline-derived CDR1 and CDR2 are MGHDK and SYGVNS. CDR3 in DNA: TGTGCCAGCAGTGAATCGGGACAGAAGCTCTCTGGAAACACCATATATTTT. Its translation is CASSESGQKLSGNTIYF.